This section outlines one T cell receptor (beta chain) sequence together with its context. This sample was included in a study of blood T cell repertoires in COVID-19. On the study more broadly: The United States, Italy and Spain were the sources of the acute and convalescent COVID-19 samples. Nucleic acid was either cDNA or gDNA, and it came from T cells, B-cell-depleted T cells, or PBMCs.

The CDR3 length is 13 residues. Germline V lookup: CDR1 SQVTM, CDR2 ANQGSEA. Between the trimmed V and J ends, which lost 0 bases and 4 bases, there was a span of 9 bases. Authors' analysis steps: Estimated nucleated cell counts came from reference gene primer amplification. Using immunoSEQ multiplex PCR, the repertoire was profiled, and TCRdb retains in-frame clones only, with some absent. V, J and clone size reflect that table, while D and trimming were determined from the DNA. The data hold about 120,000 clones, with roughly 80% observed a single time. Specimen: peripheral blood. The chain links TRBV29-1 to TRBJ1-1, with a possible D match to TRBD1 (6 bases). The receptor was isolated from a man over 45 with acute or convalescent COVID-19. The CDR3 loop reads CSVEEEQGTEAFF. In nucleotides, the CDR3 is TGCAGCGTTGAAGAGGAACAGGGCACTGAAGCTTTCTTT. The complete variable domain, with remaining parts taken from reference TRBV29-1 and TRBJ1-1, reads SAVISQKPSRDICQRGTSLTIQCQVDSQVTMMFWYRQQPGQSLTLIATANQGSEATYESGFVIDKFPISRPNLTFSTLTVSNMSPEDSSIYLCSVEEEQGTEAFFGQGTRLTVV.